These 6 T cell receptor beta chains were sequenced from one sample in a study of blood T cell repertoires in COVID-19. Method: immunoSEQ multiplex PCR; TCRdb's copy keeps in-frame clones and lacks some. The data hold about 300,000 clones, with around 84% observed a single time. The sample taken for sequencing was PBMCs or T cells enriched from blood (not recorded which). Receptors originate from a man under 40 who had recovered from COVID-19.

The V call is TRBV6-2 or TRBV6-3, the J call TRBJ1-5, with D unclear. Trimming shortened V by 3 bases and J by 6 bases, and 24 bases separated the two germline ends. The CDR3 is made up of 18 amino acids. Germline CDR1 and CDR2: MNHEY and SVGEGT. For the CDR3, the DNA is TGTGCCAGCAGTTATACATTTAAGGGAGCCTCGTCCGTTCAGCCCCAGCATTTT. Translated: CASSYTFKGASSVQPQHF.

This clone showed up just a few times. In nucleotides, the CDR3 is TGTGCCAGCACCAGACAGGGGAACACTGAAGCTTTCTTT. This sequence encodes CASTRQGNTEAFF. J is TRBJ1-1 and V is TRBV7-9, with TRBD1 identical over 7 bases. The junction had 3 bases not matched to a gene; V was cut back by 7 bases and J by 1 base. Per germline, CDR1 SEHNR and CDR2 FQNEAQ (reference sequence). The length of the CDR3 is 13 residues.

The chain uses TRBV18 and TRBJ1-1; D gene uncertain. Between the trimmed V and J ends, which lost 4 bases and 5 bases, there was a span of 23 bases. The CDR3 is made up of 17 amino acids. CDR1 and CDR2 from the germline V gene are KGHSH and LQKENI. The DNA of the CDR3 is TGTGCCAGCTCACGAGAACGCCAGGTTCCCCCTGGGACTGAAGCTTTCTTT. Protein: CASSRERQVPPGTEAFF.

The chain links TRBV5-4 to TRBJ2-1; D unresolved. The CDR3 extends over 12 amino acids. The germline V gene has CDR1 SGHNT and CDR2 YYREEE (reference sequence). Trimming removed 4 bases from V and 6 bases from J, with 8 bases in between. This CDR3 reads CASSGGINEQFF. The CDR3 region has the DNA TGTGCCAGCAGCGGTGGCATCAATGAGCAGTTCTTC.

This sequence joins TRBV28 and TRBJ1-4; D unclear. In germline, CDR1 is MDHEN, CDR2 SYDVKM. The CDR3 totals 15 residues. With 7 bases removed from V and 0 bases from J, the gap between germline ends came to 12 bases. The CDR3 DNA follows: TGTGCCAGCACCCTAGACGGCGCAACTAATGAAAAACTGTTTTTT. Its translation is CASTLDGATNEKLFF.

This sequence joins TRBV2 and TRBJ2-2; TRBD2 matches 7 bases. This CDR3 contains 14 residues. Germline V gene data show CDR1 as SNHLY and CDR2 as FYNNEI. V was pared by 8 bases and J by 1 base, with 4 bases of the junction left unmatched. CDR3 residues: CASFREVNTGELFF. CDR3 coding DNA: TGTGCCAGCTTCCGGGAGGTGAACACCGGGGAGCTGTTTTTT.